This TCR beta chain was retrieved from a study of T cell responses to AZD1222 COVID-19 vaccine. Study-wide results and caveats: Regions left unmutated in variants are reportedly the target of nearly half of spike-specific TCRs. When two AZD1222 doses had been given, Spike-specific TCR breadth and depth rose. Donors were mostly white British, more females; clonal diversity possibly underestimated.

TCRdb's table, derived via immunoSEQ multiplex PCR, lists solely in-frame clones and lacks some. The sample includes 250,000 to 300,000 clones, approximately 94% of them seen just once. The CDR3 contains 15 residues. CDR1 and CDR2 (germline): MNHEY, SMNVEV (reference sequence). Deletions cut 5 bases from V and 2 bases from J, with 13 bases between. About this clone: Its antigen is not known.

Pooled in the analysis were second doses at about 4 or about 12 weeks. The receptor was isolated from an adult who received the AZD1222 COVID-19 vaccine. This chain connects TRBV27 to TRBJ2-1; tentatively, D is TRBD1 (5 bases). This material consisted of peripheral blood, taken 28 days after the second AZD1222 dose. In DNA, the CDR3 is TGTGCCAGCAGTCTCAGCACAGGCGCCTACAATGAGCAGTTCTTC. Translated: CASSLSTGAYNEQFF.